Below, 16 T cell receptor beta chains from the same sample are listed, as sequenced in a study of T cell responses to AZD1222 COVID-19 vaccine. Sequenced by immunoSEQ multiplex PCR; TCRdb stores in-frame clones only, minus some. Among 100,000 to 150,000 clones listed, roughly 90% were seen once. Sequencing was performed on peripheral blood, taken on day 0 of AZD1222 vaccination. The receptors shown here come from an adult in good health.

The chain links TRBV27 to TRBJ1-1; 7 bases agree with TRBD1. Germline CDR1 reads MNHEY; CDR2 reads SMNVEV (reference sequence). Unmatched junction bases numbered 5, after V lost 4 bases and J lost 3 bases. The CDR3 runs 14 residues. The CDR3 DNA reads as TGTGCCAGCAGTTCCCCGGGACAGTACACTGAAGCTTTCTTT. Encoded protein: CASSSPGQYTEAFF.

The chain combines TRBV7-9 with TRBJ1-1; TRBD1 is a possible D gene (5 bases). CDR1 and CDR2 (germline): SEHNR, FQNEAQ (reference sequence). The V gene lost 7 bases and the J gene lost 6 bases, with 21 bases spanning the gap. This CDR3 is 15 amino acids long. The CDR3 loop reads CASTWQGYGTAEAFF. CDR3 coding DNA: TGTGCCAGCACCTGGCAGGGCTACGGGACTGCTGAAGCTTTCTTT.

V is TRBV11-3 and J is TRBJ2-5, with TRBD2 identical over 8 bases. Losses at the gene ends were 4 bases for V and 5 bases for J; bases not matched to a gene: 12. The CDR3 runs to 16 residues. Looked up from germline, CDR1 is SGHNT and CDR2 is YENEEA. The DNA of the CDR3 is TGTGCCAGCAGCTCCTCCTCCGGGGGGGCCATGGAGACCCAGTACTTC. Encoded protein: CASSSSSGGAMETQYF.

This chain uses TRBV21-1 with TRBJ1-5; TRBD1 reflects the table's D call only, with no check against the DNA. TRBV21-1 is a pseudogene segment. This CDR3 is built from 16 residues. CDR3 loop: CASSKVDQGDNQPQHF. The DNA for the CDR3 is TGTGCCAGCAGCAAGGTAGACCAGGGGGACAATCAGCCCCAGCATTTT.

This chain links TRBV11-2 with TRBJ2-1; D is unresolved. The ends were cut back, 5 bases at V and 10 bases at J, with 12 bases in the middle. The CDR3 extends over 12 amino acids. Germline V lookup: CDR1 SGHAT, CDR2 FQNNGV. The CDR3 DNA reads as TGTGCCAGCAGCGCGGACGTAATGGAGCAGTTCTTC. It specifies CASSADVMEQFF. The entire variable domain, with the rest obtained from reference TRBV11-2 and TRBJ2-1, is as follows: EAGVAQSPRYKIIEKRQSVAFWCNPISGHATLYWYQQILGQGPKLLIQFQNNGVVDDSQLPKDRFSAERLKGVDSTLKIQPAKLEDSAVYLCASSADVMEQFFGPGTRLTVL.

CDR3 bases: TGCGCCAGCAGACAATACCCAAGAAGTAAAAACTCCTACAATGAGCAGTTCTTC. Translation: CASRQYPRSKNSYNEQFF. V usage is TRBV10-1 and J usage is TRBJ2-1; no firm D call. CDR1 and CDR2 from the germline V gene are WNHNN and SYGVQD (reference sequence). The ends were cut back, 6 bases at V and 0 bases at J, with 21 bases in the middle. CDR3 size: 18 residues.

The chain has TRBV28 and TRBJ1-6; D perhaps matches TRBD1 (5 bases). Germline CDR1 and CDR2: MDHEN and SYDVKM. Trimming stripped 8 bases from V and 0 bases from J, with 11 bases between. The CDR3 length is 15 residues. The chain's CDR3 is CASFRGSSYNSPLHF. The CDR3 region has the DNA TGTGCCAGCTTCCGGGGGAGCTCCTATAATTCACCCCTCCACTTT.

V gene TRBV5-1 combines with J gene TRBJ2-5, with 9 bases matching TRBD1. V trimming: 5 bases; J trimming: 2 bases; junction bases outside the gene matches: 7. Germline V gene lookup returns CDR1 SGHRS and CDR2 YFSETQ. The CDR3 extends over 15 amino acids. The CDR3 coding sequence is TGCGCCAGCAGATTGACAGGGGGGTTTCAAGAGACCCAGTACTTC. Residues: CASRLTGGFQETQYF.

This sequence joins TRBV27 and TRBJ1-2; 7 bases line up with TRBD1. After removal of 6 bases from V and 3 bases from J, the junction contained 10 bases not matched to a gene. Germline assignment: CDR1 MNHEY and CDR2 SMNVEV (reference sequence). CDR3 size: 15 residues. The CDR3 sequence is CASSSGQVGYYGYTF. CDR3 nucleotide sequence: TGTGCCAGCAGCTCCGGACAGGTGGGATACTATGGCTACACCTTC.

The chain recombines TRBV5-3 with TRBJ1-1; D gene ambiguous. TRBV5-3 counts as an open reading frame of uncertain function. With 4 bases removed from V and 5 bases from J, the gap between germline ends came to 6 bases. The CDR3 consists of 11 residues. CDR3 nucleotides: TGTGCCAGAAGCCAAAAGACTGAAGCTTTCTTT. Translating it yields CARSQKTEAFF.

The chain couples TRBV9 to TRBJ2-3, with 9 bases aligning to TRBD2. J was trimmed by 4 bases and V by 4 bases; bases with no gene match: 10. CDR1 is SGDLS and CDR2 is YYNGEE in the germline V gene. The CDR3 extends over 16 amino acids. The CDR3, as DNA: TGTGCCAGCAGCCCGGCGGGCGGGAGGGTTTCAGATACGCAGTATTTT. This encodes CASSPAGGRVSDTQYF.

The V and J genes are TRBV5-1 and TRBJ2-6; no definite D call. The ends were cut back, 0 bases at V and 3 bases at J, with 10 bases in the middle. The CDR3 covers 16 residues. CDR1 and CDR2 from the germline V gene are SGHRS and YFSETQ. The CDR3 region has the DNA TGCGCCAGCAGCTTGGCCGTAGGGTTTGGGGCCAACGTCCTGACTTTC. It encodes CASSLAVGFGANVLTF. Full variable domain (remainder filled in from reference TRBV5-1 and TRBJ2-6): KAGVTQTPRYLIKTRGQQVTLSCSPISGHRSVSWYQQTPGQGLQFLFEYFSETQRNKGNFPGRFSGRQFSNSRSEMNVSTLELGDSALYLCASSLAVGFGANVLTFGAGSRLTVL.

This chain links TRBV30 with TRBJ2-5; the match to TRBD2 covers 9 bases. The length of the CDR3 is 16 residues. The germline V gene encodes CDR1 GTSNPN and CDR2 SVGIG (reference sequence). With V trimmed by 0 bases and J by 2 bases, 7 bases remained unmatched. The CDR3 is CAWSVGSSGNQETQYF. In DNA form, the CDR3 reads TGTGCCTGGAGTGTCGGGTCTAGCGGGAATCAAGAGACCCAGTACTTC. Looking up the rest from reference TRBV30 and TRBJ2-5 gives the full variable domain: SQTIHQWPATLVQPVGSPLSLECTVEGTSNPNLYWYRQAAGRGLQLLFYSVGIGQISSEVPQNLSASRPQDRQFILSSKKLLLSDSGFYLCAWSVGSSGNQETQYFGPGTRLLVL.

J is TRBJ1-4 and V is TRBV2; 8 nucleotides agree with TRBD1. V dropped 7 bases and J dropped 0; count of bases not matched to a gene: 13. This CDR3 has 18 amino acids. CDR1 is SNHLY, CDR2 FYNNEI, per germline. The CDR3 bases are TGTGCCAGCACGTCGGTTAGCTACAGGGGGGCAACTAATGAAAAACTGTTTTTT. Its protein is CASTSVSYRGATNEKLFF.

The rearrangement uses TRBV5-1 and TRBJ1-3, with D unclear. Between the trimmed V and J ends, which lost 0 bases and 0 bases, there was a span of 7 bases. The CDR3 runs to 15 residues. The germline gives CDR1 SGHRS, CDR2 YFSETQ. CDR3 amino acids: CASSLDTYSGNTIYF. The CDR3 bases are TGCGCCAGCAGCTTGGATACTTACTCTGGAAACACCATATATTTT.

The V and J genes are TRBV5-8 and TRBJ2-3; D ambiguous. Trimming cost V 4 bases and J 4 bases, with 19 bases left between them. The germline CDR1 and CDR2 sequences are SGHTS and YDEGEE. The CDR3 runs to 16 residues. The CDR3 region is CASSMALLLVADTQYF. In DNA form, the CDR3 reads TGTGCCAGCAGCATGGCCCTCCTATTAGTCGCAGATACGCAGTATTTT. Full variable domain (remainder filled in from reference TRBV5-8 and TRBJ2-3): EAGVTQSPTHLIKTRGQQATLRCSPISGHTSVYWYQQALGLGLQFLLWYDEGEERNRGNFPPRFSGRQFPNYSSELNVNALELEDSALYLCASSMALLLVADTQYFGPGTRLTVL.